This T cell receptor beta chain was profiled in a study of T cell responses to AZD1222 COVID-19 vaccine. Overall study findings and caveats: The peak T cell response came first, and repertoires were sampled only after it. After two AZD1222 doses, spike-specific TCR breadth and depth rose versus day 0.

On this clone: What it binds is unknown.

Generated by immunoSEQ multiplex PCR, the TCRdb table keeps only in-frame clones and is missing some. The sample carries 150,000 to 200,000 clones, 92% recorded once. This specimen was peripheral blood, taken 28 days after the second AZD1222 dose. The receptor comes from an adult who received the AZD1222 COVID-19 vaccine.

The CDR3 reads CASSEYRTGSGYTF. The CDR3, as DNA: TGTGCCAGCAGTGAATATAGGACAGGGTCTGGCTACACCTTC. The rearrangement uses TRBV25-1 and TRBJ1-2; TRBD1 matches at 8 bases. Germline V gene lookup returns CDR1 MGHDK and CDR2 SYGVNS. The CDR3 runs 14 residues. The V gene end was trimmed by 0 bases and the J gene end by 7 bases; junction bases not matched to a gene: 4.